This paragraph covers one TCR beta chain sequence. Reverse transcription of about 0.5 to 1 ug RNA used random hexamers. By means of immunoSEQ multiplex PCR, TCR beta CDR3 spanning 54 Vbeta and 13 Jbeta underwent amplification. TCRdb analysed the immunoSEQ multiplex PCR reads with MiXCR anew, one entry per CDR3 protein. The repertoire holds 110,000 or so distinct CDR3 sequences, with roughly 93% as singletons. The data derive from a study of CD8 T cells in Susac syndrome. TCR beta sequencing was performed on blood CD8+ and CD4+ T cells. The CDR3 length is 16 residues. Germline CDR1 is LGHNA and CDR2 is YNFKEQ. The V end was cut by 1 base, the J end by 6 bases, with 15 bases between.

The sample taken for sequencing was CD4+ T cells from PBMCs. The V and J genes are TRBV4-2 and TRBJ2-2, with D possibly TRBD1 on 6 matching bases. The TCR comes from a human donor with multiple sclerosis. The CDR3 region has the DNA TGTGCCAGCAGCCAAGCAACGGGACAAGGCTCCGGGGAGCTGTTTTTT. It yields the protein CASSQATGQGSGELFF.